The T cell receptor (beta chain) under discussion was sequenced for a study of T cell repertoires in ileal Crohn's disease. In the case of this clone: What it binds is unknown.

Study findings and constraints: Endoscopy was done a median approximately 6.9 months after surgery.

The CDR3 is 15 residues long. Germline V CDR1 and CDR2: SGHDT, YYEEEE. With V trimmed by 4 bases and J by 7 bases, 7 bases remained unmatched. Time point: neoterminal ileum biopsy at postoperative endoscopy, about 6 months after surgery. Roughly 500 nanograms of biopsy DNA per sample underwent TCRB immunosequencing. Sequencing used immunoSEQ multiplex PCR; TCRdb keeps in-frame clones, though not all of them. The table records 9,400 or so clones, roughly 78% of them present only once. The receptor comes from an adult with Crohn's disease. V and J are TRBV5-6 and TRBJ1-6; TRBD1 matches at 8 bases. The sample consisted of ileal tissue. CDR3 region: CASSTSGTGNSPLHF. For the CDR3, the DNA is TGTGCCAGCAGCACCTCCGGGACAGGAAATTCACCCCTCCACTTT.